This entry lists 3 T cell receptor beta chains sequenced from one sample in a study of blood T cell repertoires in COVID-19. Assay: immunoSEQ multiplex PCR; the TCRdb copy retains only in-frame clones and omits some. This sample has approximately 220,000 clones, with 80% to 90% found just once. The source material was PBMCs or T cells enriched from blood (not recorded which). The receptors were gathered from a man aged 30 to 45 who had recovered from COVID-19.

The chain recombines TRBV5-4 with TRBJ2-3; 10 nucleotides match TRBD1. The CDR3 totals 16 residues. Germline lookup yields CDR1 SGHNT and CDR2 YYREEE (reference sequence). With 4 bases clipped from V and 1 base from J, the junction kept 6 bases outside the gene matches. CDR3 in DNA: TGTGCCAGCAGCCCTGGAGGGACAGGGGGCACAGATACGCAGTATTTT. Residues: CASSPGGTGGTDTQYF.

In its sample, this clone was seen once. The rearrangement uses TRBV5-4 and TRBJ1-2; D might be TRBD1 (6 bases). This CDR3 spans 15 amino acids. Germline V lookup: CDR1 SGHNT, CDR2 YYREEE (reference sequence). V was trimmed by 0 bases and J by 7 bases, leaving 16 bases between them. CDR3 bases: TGTGCCAGCAGCTTGGCCGGCGGGGGGCTAGGTGGCTACACCTTC. Its protein product is CASSLAGGGLGGYTF. The variable domain in full, with the rest retrieved from reference TRBV5-4 and TRBJ1-2, is ETGVTQSPTHLIKTRGQQVTLRCSSQSGHNTVSWYQQALGQGPQFIFQYYREEENGRGNFPPRFSGLQFPNYSSELNVNALELDDSALYLCASSLAGGGLGGYTFGSGTRLTVV.

The chain recombines TRBV2 with TRBJ2-5, with D tentatively TRBD1 (5 bases). CDR1 SNHLY and CDR2 FYNNEI come from the germline V gene. The CDR3 has 15 residues. With 8 bases removed from V and 0 bases from J, the gap between germline ends came to 16 bases. The CDR3 here is CASSSERTHQETQYF. CDR3 nucleotides: TGTGCCAGCTCCTCGGAACGGACACACCAAGAGACCCAGTACTTC.